This entry lists 6 T cell receptor beta chains sequenced from one sample in a study of T-cell reconstitution after alpha-beta-depleted transplantation in children. Unique molecular identifiers were used in preparing the TCRbeta library. TCRdb re-analysed the PCR reads in MiXCR, keeping a single row per CDR3 protein. The table shows just over 950,000 distinct CDR3 sequences, with about 29% occurring only once. This specimen consisted of PBMCs, mostly from graft donor cells, obtained 360 days after TCRalphabeta/CD19-depleted stem cell transplant. The receptor source for this set is a boy under two years old who had a stem cell transplant for SCID, so the T cells may come from the graft donor.

This clonotype was counted at least ten times. Its ends do not fully match the called genes, so a read error is possible. The chain has TRBV5-1 and TRBJ2-3; D is tentatively TRBD1 or TRBD2 (5 bases each). The length of the CDR3 is 14 residues. Germline values: CDR1 SGHRS, CDR2 YFSETQ. CDR3 DNA sequence: TGTGCCAGCAGCCCGGGGACGGGCACAGATACGCAGTATTTT. Amino acids: CASSPGTGTDTQYF.

The V gene is TRBV12-3 or TRBV12-4, the J gene TRBJ1-3; unclear D gene. Trimming took 3 bases from V and 0 from J, leaving 12 bases between them. The CDR3 consists of 16 residues. The CDR3 loop is CASSFSALTSGNTIYF. CDR3 sequence (DNA): TGTGCCAGCAGTTTTTCAGCCCTGACCTCTGGAAACACCATATATTTT.

The chain uses TRBV5-1 and TRBJ2-7; 7 bases match TRBD1. Germline values: CDR1 SGHRS, CDR2 YFSETQ. After removal of 0 bases from V and 3 bases from J, the junction contained 3 bases not matched to a gene. The CDR3 loop spans 14 amino acids. The CDR3: CASSLEQGVYEQYF. The CDR3 DNA is TGCGCCAGCAGCTTGGAGCAGGGGGTCTACGAGCAGTACTTC.

This clonotype has a count of ten or more. The chain has TRBV15 and TRBJ2-1; 7 bases fit TRBD2. The CDR3 has 15 residues. Germline-derived CDR1 and CDR2 are LNHNV and YYDKDF (reference sequence). V lost 9 bases and J lost 4; bases outside the gene matches: 12. The CDR3 region is CATRMGLADYNEQFF. In DNA, the CDR3 is TGTGCCACGAGGATGGGGCTAGCGGATTACAATGAGCAGTTCTTC.

This clonotype showed up many times. This sequence joins TRBV5-1 and TRBJ1-1; D gene uncertain. The CDR3 is 14 residues long. The V end was cut by 2 bases, the J end by 1 base, with 9 bases between. In germline, CDR1 is SGHRS, CDR2 YFSETQ. In DNA, the CDR3 is TGCGCCAGCAGCTTTGGACTCCCGAACACTGAAGCTTTCTTT. Translated: CASSFGLPNTEAFF.

The chain uses TRBV5-1 and TRBJ2-1; 9 bases are a match to TRBD1. V dropped 1 base and J dropped 7; count of bases not matched to a gene: 9. Looked up from germline, CDR1 is SGHRS and CDR2 is YFSETQ. The CDR3 is made up of 16 amino acids. The CDR3 nucleotides read TGCGCCAGCAGCTTGAGGCCCGGGACAGGGTCGAATGAGCAGTTCTTC. It encodes CASSLRPGTGSNEQFF.